The following is a T cell receptor (beta chain) sequence with its context. The CDR3 contains 17 residues. Trimming stripped 1 base from V and 1 base from J, with 15 bases between. Germline V CDR1 and CDR2: SGHTA, FQGNSA. The data belong to a study of blood T cell repertoires in COVID-19. Study summary: The samples span acute and convalescent COVID-19 from the United States, Italy and Spain. Sources were T cells, B-cell-depleted T cells, or PBMCs; the material itself was cDNA or gDNA.

Cohorts were based on clinical histories the participants reported. Data came from immunoSEQ multiplex PCR; TCRdb stores just in-frame clones and leaves some out. The table records about 350,000 clones, roughly 84% of them present only once. The V and J genes are TRBV7-2 and TRBJ2-3; TRBD2 is a possible D gene (6 bases). The sequenced sample consisted of PBMCs or T cells enriched from blood (not recorded which). The sequence derives from a woman aged 25 to 45 who had recovered from COVID-19. The CDR3 sequence: CASSLVGTPGGTDTQYF. Written as DNA, the CDR3 is TGTGCCAGCAGCTTAGTAGGGACTCCGGGGGGCACAGATACGCAGTATTTT.